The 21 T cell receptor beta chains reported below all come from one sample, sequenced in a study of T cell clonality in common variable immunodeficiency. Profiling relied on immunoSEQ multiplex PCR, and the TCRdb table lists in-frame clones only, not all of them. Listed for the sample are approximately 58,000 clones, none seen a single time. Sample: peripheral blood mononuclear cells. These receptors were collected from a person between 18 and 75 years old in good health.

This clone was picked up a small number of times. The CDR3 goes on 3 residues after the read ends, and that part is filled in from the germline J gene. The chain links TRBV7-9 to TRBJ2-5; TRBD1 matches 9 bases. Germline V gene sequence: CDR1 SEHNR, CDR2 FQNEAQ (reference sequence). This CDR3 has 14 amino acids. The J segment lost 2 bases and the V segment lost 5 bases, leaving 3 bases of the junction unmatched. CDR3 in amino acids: CASSRGQGQETQYF. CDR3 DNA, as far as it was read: TGTGCCAGCAGCAGGGGACAGGGACAAGAGACC.

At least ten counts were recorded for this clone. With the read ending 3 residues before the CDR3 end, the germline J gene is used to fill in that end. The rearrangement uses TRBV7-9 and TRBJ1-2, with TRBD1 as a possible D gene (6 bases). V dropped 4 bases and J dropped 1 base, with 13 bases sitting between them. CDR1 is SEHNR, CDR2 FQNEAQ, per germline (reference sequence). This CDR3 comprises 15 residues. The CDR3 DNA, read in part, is TGTGCCAGCAGCTCCGGGACATTGGGTAACTATGGC. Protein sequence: CASSSGTLGNYG. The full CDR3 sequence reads CASSSGTLGNYGYTF.

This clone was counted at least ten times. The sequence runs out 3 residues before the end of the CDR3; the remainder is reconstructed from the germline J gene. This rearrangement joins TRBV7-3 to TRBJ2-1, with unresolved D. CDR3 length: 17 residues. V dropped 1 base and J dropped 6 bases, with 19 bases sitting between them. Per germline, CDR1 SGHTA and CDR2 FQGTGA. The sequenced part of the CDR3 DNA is TGTGCCAGCAGCTTAAGCGGAGAAACGGGTAGCCCCAATGAG. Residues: CASSLSGETGSPNE. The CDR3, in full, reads CASSLSGETGSPNEQFF.

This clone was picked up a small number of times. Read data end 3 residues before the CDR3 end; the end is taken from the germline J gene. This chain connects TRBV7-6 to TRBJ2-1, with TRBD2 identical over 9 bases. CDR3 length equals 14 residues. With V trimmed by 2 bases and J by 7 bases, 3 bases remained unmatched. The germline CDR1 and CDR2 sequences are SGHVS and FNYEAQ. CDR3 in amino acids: CASSLLAGSNEQFF. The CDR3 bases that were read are TGTGCCAGCAGCTTACTAGCGGGGTCGAATGAG.

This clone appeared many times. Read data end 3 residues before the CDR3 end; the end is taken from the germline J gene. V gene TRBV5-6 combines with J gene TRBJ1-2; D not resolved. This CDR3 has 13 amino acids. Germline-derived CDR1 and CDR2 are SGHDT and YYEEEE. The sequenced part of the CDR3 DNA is TGTGCCAGCAGCTTGGAGCGGGGTCTCCGC. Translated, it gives CASSLERGLR. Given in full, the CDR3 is CASSLERGLRYTF. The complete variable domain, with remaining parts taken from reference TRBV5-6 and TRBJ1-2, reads DAGVTQSPTHLIKTRGQQVTLRCSPKSGHDTVSWYQQALGQGPQFIFQYYEEEERQRGNFPDRFSGHQFPNYSSELNVNALLLGDSALYLCASSLERGLRYTFGSGTRLTVV.

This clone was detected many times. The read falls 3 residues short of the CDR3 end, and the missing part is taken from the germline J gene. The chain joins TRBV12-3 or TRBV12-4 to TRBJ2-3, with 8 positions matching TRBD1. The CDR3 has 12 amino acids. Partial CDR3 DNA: TGTGCCAGCAGTTCCTCAGGGGGCACG. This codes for CASSSSGGT. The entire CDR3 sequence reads CASSSSGGTQYF.

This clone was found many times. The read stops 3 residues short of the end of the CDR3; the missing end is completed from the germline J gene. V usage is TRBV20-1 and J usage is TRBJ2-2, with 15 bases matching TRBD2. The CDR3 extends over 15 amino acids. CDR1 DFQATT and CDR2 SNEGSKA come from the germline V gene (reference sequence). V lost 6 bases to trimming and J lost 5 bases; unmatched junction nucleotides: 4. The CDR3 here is CSARTSGRVTGELFF. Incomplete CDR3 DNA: TGCAGTGCCCGGACTAGCGGGAGGGTAACCGGGGAG.

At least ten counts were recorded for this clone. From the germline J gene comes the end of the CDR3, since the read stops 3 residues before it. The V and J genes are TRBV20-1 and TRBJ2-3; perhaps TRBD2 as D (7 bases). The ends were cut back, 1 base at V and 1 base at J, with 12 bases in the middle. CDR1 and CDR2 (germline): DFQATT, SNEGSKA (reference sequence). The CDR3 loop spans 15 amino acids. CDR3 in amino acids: CSARGGGVGTDTQYF. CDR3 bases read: TGCAGTGCTAGAGGGGGGGGCGTGGGCACAGATACG.

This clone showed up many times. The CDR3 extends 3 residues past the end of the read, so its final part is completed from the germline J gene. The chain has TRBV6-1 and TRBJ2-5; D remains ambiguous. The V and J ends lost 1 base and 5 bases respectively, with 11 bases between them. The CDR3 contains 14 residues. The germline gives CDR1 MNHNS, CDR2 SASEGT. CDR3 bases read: TGTGCCAGCAGTGAAGTTGCATGGCGGGAGACC. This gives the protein CASSEVAWRET. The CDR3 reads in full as CASSEVAWRETQYF.

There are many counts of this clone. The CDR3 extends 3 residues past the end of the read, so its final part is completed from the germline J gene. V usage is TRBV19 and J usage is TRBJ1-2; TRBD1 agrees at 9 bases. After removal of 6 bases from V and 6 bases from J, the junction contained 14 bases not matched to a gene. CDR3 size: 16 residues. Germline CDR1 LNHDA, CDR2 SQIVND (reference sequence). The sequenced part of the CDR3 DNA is TGTGCCAGTAGACAGTCCTTGGGACAGGGTGGAGATGGC. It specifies CASRQSLGQGGDG. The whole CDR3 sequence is CASRQSLGQGGDGYTF.

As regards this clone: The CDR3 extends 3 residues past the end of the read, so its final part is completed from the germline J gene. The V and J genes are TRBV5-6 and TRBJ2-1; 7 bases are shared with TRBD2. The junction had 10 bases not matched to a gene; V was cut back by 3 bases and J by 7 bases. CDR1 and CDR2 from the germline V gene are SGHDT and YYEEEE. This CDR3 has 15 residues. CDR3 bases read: TGTGCCAGCAGCTCACTAGCGCACCCACGGAATGAG. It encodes CASSSLAHPRNE. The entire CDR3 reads CASSSLAHPRNEQFF.

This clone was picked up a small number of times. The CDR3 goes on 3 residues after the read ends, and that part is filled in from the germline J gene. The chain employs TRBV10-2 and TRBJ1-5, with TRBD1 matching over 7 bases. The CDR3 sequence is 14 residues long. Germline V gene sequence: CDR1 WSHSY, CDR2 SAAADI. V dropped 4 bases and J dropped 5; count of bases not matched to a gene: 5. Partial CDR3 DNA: TGCGCCAGCAGTGGGACAGGAGGTTATCAGCCC. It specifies CASSGTGGYQP. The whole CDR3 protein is CASSGTGGYQPQHF.

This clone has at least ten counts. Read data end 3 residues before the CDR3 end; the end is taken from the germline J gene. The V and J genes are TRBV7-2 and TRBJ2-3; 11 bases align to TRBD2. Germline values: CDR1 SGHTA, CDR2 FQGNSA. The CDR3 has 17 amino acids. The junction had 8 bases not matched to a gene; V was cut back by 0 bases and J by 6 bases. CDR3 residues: CASSLAQLAGGRDTQYF. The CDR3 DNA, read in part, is TGTGCCAGCAGCTTAGCGCAGCTAGCGGGAGGACGGGATACG.

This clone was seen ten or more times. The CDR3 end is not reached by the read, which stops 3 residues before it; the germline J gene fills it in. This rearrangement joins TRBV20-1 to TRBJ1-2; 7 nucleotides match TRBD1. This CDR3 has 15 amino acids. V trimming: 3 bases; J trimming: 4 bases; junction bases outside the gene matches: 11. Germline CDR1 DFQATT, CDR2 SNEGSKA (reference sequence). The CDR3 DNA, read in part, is TGCAGTGCTAGGAGGACTGGACAGGCCCTCTATGGC. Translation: CSARRTGQALYG. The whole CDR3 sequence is CSARRTGQALYGYTF.

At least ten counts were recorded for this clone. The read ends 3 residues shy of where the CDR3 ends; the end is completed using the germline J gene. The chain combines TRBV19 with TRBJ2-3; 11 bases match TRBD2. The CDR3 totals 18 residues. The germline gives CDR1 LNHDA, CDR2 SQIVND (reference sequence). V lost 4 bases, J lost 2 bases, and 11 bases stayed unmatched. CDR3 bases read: TGTGCCAGTAGTAGGTCCGCCGGGACTAGCGGATTCACAGATACG. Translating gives CASSRSAGTSGFTDT. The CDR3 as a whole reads CASSRSAGTSGFTDTQYF.

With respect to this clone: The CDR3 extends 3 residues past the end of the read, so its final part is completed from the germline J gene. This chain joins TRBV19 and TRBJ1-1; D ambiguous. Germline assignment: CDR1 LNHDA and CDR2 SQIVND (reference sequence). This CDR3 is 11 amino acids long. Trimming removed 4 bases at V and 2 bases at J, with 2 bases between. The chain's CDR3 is CASSTNTEAFF. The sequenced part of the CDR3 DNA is TGTGCCAGTAGTACAAACACTGAA.

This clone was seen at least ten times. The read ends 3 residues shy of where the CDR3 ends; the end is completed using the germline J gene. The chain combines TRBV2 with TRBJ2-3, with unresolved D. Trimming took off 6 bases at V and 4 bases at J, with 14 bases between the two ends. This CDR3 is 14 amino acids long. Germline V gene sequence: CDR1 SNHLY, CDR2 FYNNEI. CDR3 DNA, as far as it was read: TGTGCCAGCAGCAAATCGAAGCAGGCAGATACG. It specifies CASSKSKQADT. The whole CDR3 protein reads CASSKSKQADTQYF.

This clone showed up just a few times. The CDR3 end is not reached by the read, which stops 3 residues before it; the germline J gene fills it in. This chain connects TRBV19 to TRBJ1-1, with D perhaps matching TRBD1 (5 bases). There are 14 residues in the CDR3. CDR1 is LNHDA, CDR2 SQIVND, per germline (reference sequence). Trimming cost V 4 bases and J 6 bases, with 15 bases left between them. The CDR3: CASSTIGGSSEAFF. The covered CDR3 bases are TGTGCCAGTAGTACTATTGGGGGGAGTTCTGAA.

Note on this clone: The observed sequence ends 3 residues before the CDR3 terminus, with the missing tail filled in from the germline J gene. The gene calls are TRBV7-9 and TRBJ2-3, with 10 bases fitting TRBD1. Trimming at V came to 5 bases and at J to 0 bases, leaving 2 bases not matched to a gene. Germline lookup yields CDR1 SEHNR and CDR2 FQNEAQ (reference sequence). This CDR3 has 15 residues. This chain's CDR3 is CASSPGQGSTDTQYF. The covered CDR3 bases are TGTGCCAGCAGCCCGGGACAGGGGAGCACAGATACG.

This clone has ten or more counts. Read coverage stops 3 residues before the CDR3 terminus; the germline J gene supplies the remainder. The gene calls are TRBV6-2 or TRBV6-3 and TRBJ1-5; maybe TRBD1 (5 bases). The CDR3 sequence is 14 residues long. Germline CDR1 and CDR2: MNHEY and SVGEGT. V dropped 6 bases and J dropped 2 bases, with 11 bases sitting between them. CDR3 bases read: TGTGCCAGCAGACCCCAGGGTGGCAATCAGCCC. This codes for CASRPQGGNQP. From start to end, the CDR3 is CASRPQGGNQPQHF.

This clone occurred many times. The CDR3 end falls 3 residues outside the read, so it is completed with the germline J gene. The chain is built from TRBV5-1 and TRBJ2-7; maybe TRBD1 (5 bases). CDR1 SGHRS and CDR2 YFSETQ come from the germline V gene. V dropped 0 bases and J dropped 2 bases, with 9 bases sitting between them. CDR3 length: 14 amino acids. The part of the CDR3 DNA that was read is TGCGCCAGCAGCTTGGCAGGGATTACCTACGAG. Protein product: CASSLAGITYE. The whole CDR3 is CASSLAGITYEQYF. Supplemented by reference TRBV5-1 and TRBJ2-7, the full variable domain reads KAGVTQTPRYLIKTRGQQVTLSCSPISGHRSVSWYQQTPGQGLQFLFEYFSETQRNKGNFPGRFSGRQFSNSRSEMNVSTLELGDSALYLCASSLAGITYEQYFGPGTRLTVT.